This record looks at one TCR beta chain sequence and its context. Its antigen is not identified. This entry comes from a study of vaccination effects on CD4 cells after COVID-19. Study summary: Following the second dose by a median of 72 days, the post-vaccine samples were obtained.

Prior to sequencing, the ViraFEST assay stimulated PBMC with viral peptide pools, which expanded the antigen-specific CD4+ T cells. Once cultured for approximately ten days, the cells underwent separation to obtain CD4+ T cells. Each person got two doses of an mRNA SARS-CoV-2 vaccine, BNT162b2 or mRNA-1273. The data were produced by immunoSEQ multiplex PCR, yet TCRdb's version contains in-frame clones alone and is incomplete. The sample lists tens of thousands of clones; around 77% were seen once. The CDR3 is made up of 14 amino acids. With 3 bases clipped from V and 2 bases from J, the junction kept 3 bases outside the gene matches. Germline V gene data show CDR1 as LNHNV and CDR2 as YYDKDF (reference sequence).

Material: CD4+ T cells from PBMCs cultured with HCoV-OC43 spike peptides, obtained after COVID-19 vaccination. Subset meaning: HCoV-OC43 spike overlapping peptide pool stimulation. The V gene is TRBV15, the J gene TRBJ2-5; 7 bases are shared with TRBD1. The receptor's source is a human donor who received a COVID-19 vaccine. CDR3 loop: CATSRDRIQETQYF. The DNA of the CDR3 is TGTGCCACCAGCAGGGACAGGATACAAGAGACCCAGTACTTC. The full variable domain, its missing parts supplied by reference TRBV15 and TRBJ2-5, is DAMVIQNPRYQVTQFGKPVTLSCSQTLNHNVMYWYQQKSSQAPKLLFHYYDKDFNNEADTPDNFQSRRPNTSFCFLDIRSPGLGDTAMYLCATSRDRIQETQYFGPGTRLLVL.